Each of the 17 T cell receptor beta chains below was sequenced from the same sample in a study of response to subunit inactivated influenza vaccine. TCRdb itself ran the RT-PCR reads through MiXCR, one entry per CDR3 protein. The table lists approximately 500,000 distinct CDR3 sequences, 10% to 15% of them singletons, with about 12% in the top ten. Sequenced material: PBMCs from blood, taken roughly 48 days after vaccination. All receptors derive from a man aged 45-65 years who received an inactivated influenza vaccine.

This clonotype turned up a few times. The gene calls are TRBV28 and TRBJ2-2; D possibly corresponds to TRBD1 (5 bases). The CDR3 is made up of 15 amino acids. Trimming left V 3 bases short and J 3 bases short, with 11 bases between. Germline CDR1 MDHEN, CDR2 SYDVKM. The CDR3: CASSFLRVDTGELFF. The CDR3 DNA reads as TGTGCCAGCAGTTTCCTCAGGGTTGACACCGGGGAGCTGTTTTTT.

In its sample, this clonotype was seen a few times. The CDR3 loop reads CASSREVRLGWGGSYNEQFF. CDR3 nucleotide sequence: TGTGCCAGCAGTCGGGAAGTTAGGCTCGGGTGGGGGGGTTCCTACAATGAGCAGTTCTTC. This chain uses TRBV27 with TRBJ2-1, with 7 bases aligning to TRBD2. Trimming cost V 5 bases and J 1 base; bases outside gene matches: 20. The CDR3 loop spans 20 amino acids. Per germline, CDR1 MNHEY and CDR2 SMNVEV (reference sequence).

The chain uses TRBV19 and TRBJ1-1; unclear D gene. This CDR3 comprises 13 residues. V shed 6 bases and J shed 1 base, with 9 bases lying between them. From germline, CDR1 is LNHDA and CDR2 SQIVND (reference sequence). CDR3 region: CASRDQRNTEAFF. DNA for the CDR3: TGTGCCAGTAGGGACCAGAGGAACACTGAAGCTTTCTTT.

The chain recombines TRBV14 with TRBJ2-2; the D is unclear. V lost 6 bases and J lost 7, with 15 bases in between. This CDR3 contains 14 residues. Germline values: CDR1 SGHDN, CDR2 FVKESK. This chain's CDR3 is CASSPQATGGELFF. In DNA, the CDR3 is TGTGCCAGCAGTCCTCAAGCGACCGGCGGGGAGCTGTTTTTT.

V usage is TRBV11-2 and J usage is TRBJ2-2; D is undetermined. The V end lost 8 bases, the J end lost 0 bases, and 13 bases lay between the germline ends. The CDR3 is 15 amino acids. Germline CDR1 SGHAT, CDR2 FQNNGV. CDR3 amino acids: CASCPTRSNTGELFF. Here the CDR3 DNA reads TGTGCCAGCTGTCCGACCCGTTCGAACACCGGGGAGCTGTTTTTT.

This clonotype has at least ten counts. The chain carries TRBV29-1 and TRBJ2-7; possibly TRBD1 or TRBD2 for D (5 bases each). CDR3 length: 12 amino acids. The germline V and J ends were trimmed by 0 bases and 5 bases, with 8 bases remaining between them. Germline V gene sequence: CDR1 SQVTM, CDR2 ANQGSEA. The CDR3 DNA reads TGCAGCGTTGAAGACTTGGGGGACGAGCAGTACTTC. This gives the protein CSVEDLGDEQYF.

This clonotype has just a few counts. V usage is TRBV10-3 and J usage is TRBJ1-2; D call uncertain. The ends were cut back, 8 bases at V and 5 bases at J, with 18 bases in the middle. The CDR3 covers 14 residues. The germline gives CDR1 ENHRY, CDR2 SYGVKD. CDR3 sequence reads: CAISDARTVYGYTF. CDR3 bases: TGTGCCATCTCAGACGCGAGAACCGTTTATGGCTACACCTTC.

This clonotype was counted many times. This sequence joins TRBV29-1 and TRBJ2-1; D ambiguous. Trimming took off 6 bases at V and 4 bases at J, with 13 bases between the two ends. The length of the CDR3 is 13 residues. CDR1 is SQVTM and CDR2 is ANQGSEA in the germline V gene. CDR3 in DNA: TGCAGCGTCCGTGAAGGATTATACAATGAGCAGTTCTTC. This gives the protein CSVREGLYNEQFF.

This clonotype was observed a handful of times. V is TRBV20-1 and J is TRBJ1-2; D might be TRBD1 (5 bases). The V end was cut by 6 bases, the J end by 5 bases, with 10 bases between. The germline V gene encodes CDR1 DFQATT and CDR2 SNEGSKA (reference sequence). This CDR3 is 11 amino acids long. For the CDR3, the DNA is TGCAGTGCCAGCGCAGGGTATGGCTACACCTTC. Protein sequence: CSASAGYGYTF.

This rearrangement joins TRBV7-9 to TRBJ2-1; TRBD2 aligns across 13 bases. The CDR3 has 16 amino acids. The V and J ends lost 5 bases and 10 bases, in that order; junction bases with no gene match: 11. The germline gives CDR1 SEHNR, CDR2 FQNEAQ (reference sequence). This chain's CDR3 is CASSPPGLAGSIEQFF. The CDR3 nucleotides are TGTGCCAGCAGCCCCCCGGGACTAGCGGGATCGATCGAGCAGTTCTTC.

V gene TRBV5-1 combines with J gene TRBJ2-6; no firm D call. Trimming removed 3 bases from V and 0 bases from J, with 16 bases in between. Germline assignment: CDR1 SGHRS and CDR2 YFSETQ. The CDR3 spans 18 residues. The CDR3: CASSWLSSYSSGANVLTF. The CDR3 region has the DNA TGCGCCAGCAGCTGGCTCAGTTCATATAGCTCTGGGGCCAACGTCCTGACTTTC.

V usage is TRBV29-1 and J usage is TRBJ1-4; D gene uncertain. V lost 3 bases and J lost 5, with 10 bases in between. The germline CDR1 and CDR2 sequences are SQVTM and ANQGSEA. The CDR3 loop spans 13 amino acids. Here the CDR3 DNA reads TGCAGCGTTGACGACCGCGGCAATGAAAAACTGTTTTTT. It translates to CSVDDRGNEKLFF. Full variable domain (rest looked up from reference TRBV29-1 and TRBJ1-4): SAVISQKPSRDICQRGTSLTIQCQVDSQVTMMFWYRQQPGQSLTLIATANQGSEATYESGFVIDKFPISRPNLTFSTLTVSNMSPEDSSIYLCSVDDRGNEKLFFGSGTQLSVL.

The chain employs TRBV3-1 and TRBJ2-7; no firm D call. Trimming left V 4 bases short and J 13 bases short, with 11 bases between. The CDR3 is 10 amino acids. Germline V lookup: CDR1 LGHDT, CDR2 YNNKEL (reference sequence). In nucleotides, the CDR3 is TGTGCCAGCAGCCCCTATCCGAGCTACTTC. Protein sequence: CASSPYPSYF.

J is TRBJ1-1 and V is TRBV6-1; D not certain. CDR1 MNHNS and CDR2 SASEGT come from the germline V gene. The CDR3 runs 13 residues. CDR3 sequence (DNA): TGTGCTACGAGGACCCCAGCGGGCACTGAAGCTTTCTTT. It yields the protein CATRTPAGTEAFF.

This clonotype was counted many times. For the CDR3, the DNA is TGTGCCAGCAGTCGACTGGGGACAGCTAACACCGGGGAGCTGTTTTTT. This translates into CASSRLGTANTGELFF. The chain employs TRBV6-2 or TRBV6-3 and TRBJ2-2; the match to TRBD1 covers 7 bases. V was pared by 5 bases and J by 2 bases, with 8 bases of the junction left unmatched. The CDR3 has 16 amino acids. Germline-derived CDR1 and CDR2 are MNHEY and SVGEGT.

The chain links TRBV20-1 to TRBJ2-7, with 9 bases matching TRBD2. Trimming at V came to 5 bases and at J to 2 bases, leaving 10 bases not matched to a gene. Germline V gene sequence: CDR1 DFQATT, CDR2 SNEGSKA (reference sequence). The CDR3 is 15 residues long. The DNA of the CDR3 is TGCAGTGCTGCTACAAGCGGGAGGCCGACCTACGAGCAGTACTTC. Encoded protein: CSAATSGRPTYEQYF.

The V call is TRBV19, the J call TRBJ2-7; no reliable D call. Germline CDR1 reads LNHDA; CDR2 reads SQIVND (reference sequence). V was trimmed by 1 base and J by 3 bases, leaving 7 bases between them. There are 13 residues in the CDR3. CDR3 sequence reads: CASSIALFYEQYF. CDR3 nucleotide sequence: TGTGCCAGTAGTATAGCCCTATTCTACGAGCAGTACTTC. The full variable domain, with the rest looked up from reference TRBV19 and TRBJ2-7, is DGGITQSPKYLFRKEGQNVTLSCEQNLNHDAMYWYRQDPGQGLRLIYYSQIVNDFQKGDIAEGYSVSREKKESFPLTVTSAQKNPTAFYLCASSIALFYEQYFGPGTRLTVT.